A selection of T cell receptor beta chains follows, all from one sample in a study of T cells in Graves' hyperthyroidism and ophthalmopathy. MiXCR was run by TCRdb on the multiplex PCR reads, yielding one entry per CDR3 protein. The repertoire consists of hundreds of thousands of distinct CDR3 sequences, with 35% to 45% occurring once and the leading ten covering 8% to 9%. Sequencing was performed on blood. The receptors shown here come from a man younger than 35 with Graves' hyperthyroidism. Each CDR3 is given with its conserved first and last residue. A D gene is named only where the DNA matches it firmly. Clone size is not always given. Where it is, it says once, few, many or a class for expanded clones.

>TRBV10-3|-|TRBJ1-1|-
TGTGCCGTCAAGGCCAGTCGGAACACTGAAGCTTTCTTT
CAVKASRNTEAFF
>TRBV2|TRBD1|TRBJ1-6|many
TGTGCCAGCAGTAGGACAGGGGCGAATTCACCCCTCCACTTT
CASSRTGANSPLHF
>TRBV20-1|TRBD2|TRBJ2-7|few
TGCAGTGCTAGAGATGGGACGGGAGGAACCTACGAGCAGTACTTC
CSARDGTGGTYEQYF
>TRBV7-2|-|TRBJ2-2|-
TGTGCCAGCAGCTTTAGCACAGGGCTTGCCAGCACCGGGGAGCTGTTTTTT
CASSFSTGLASTGELFF
>TRBV20-1|-|TRBJ1-5|few
TGCAGTGCCATCGGCAGACAAACACATAGCAATCAGCCCCAGCATTTT
CSAIGRQTHSNQPQHF
>TRBV2|-|TRBJ1-5|-
TGTGCCAGCAGTTTTCCCGCGGGGGGGGGGGATCAGCCCCAGCATTTT
CASSFPAGGGDQPQHF
>TRBV5-1|TRBD1|TRBJ1-1|few
TGCGCCAGCAGCTTGGTTGACAGGGGAGATGAAGCTTTCTTT
CASSLVDRGDEAFF
>TRBV9|-|TRBJ2-2|-
TGTGCCAGCAGCGTAAGGACCCAGATCGCGAGCGCCGGGGAGCTGTTTTTT
CASSVRTQIASAGELFF
>TRBV4-3|-|TRBJ1-6|-
TGCGCCAGCAGCCAAGAACCAGATTATAATTCACCCCTCCACTTT
CASSQEPDYNSPLHF
>TRBV10-3|-|TRBJ1-2|many
TGTGCCATCATAAACGGAAGTGGCTACACCTTC
CAIINGSGYTF
>TRBV9|-|TRBJ2-1|-
TGTGCCAGCAGCGTAGGCCTCCTCAATGAGCAGTTCTTC
CASSVGLLNEQFF
>TRBV29-1|-|TRBJ2-7|many
TGCAGCGGCACGGACAGGCGGGGCTACGAGCAGTACTTC
CSGTDRRGYEQYF
>TRBV4-1|-|TRBJ2-3|-
TGTGCCAGCAGTGTTGTTGGGGGCACAGATACGCAGTATTTT
CASSVVGGTDTQYF
>TRBV29-1|-|TRBJ1-3|-
TGCAGCGTTGACTGGGGGGTCGACTCTGGAAACACCATATATTTT
CSVDWGVDSGNTIYF
>TRBV7-8|-|TRBJ1-5|-
TGTGCCAGCAGCTCACAGGACATGGGCAATCAGCCCCAGCATTTT
CASSSQDMGNQPQHF
>TRBV19|TRBD1|TRBJ1-2|-
TGTGCCAGTACCCAGGGGGGACCTGGAAACACCTTC
CASTQGGPGNTF
>TRBV20-1|-|TRBJ1-6|many
TGCAGTGTTGGCAGGGAGCGGGTTAATTCACCCCTCCACTTT
CSVGRERVNSPLHF
>TRBV2|-|TRBJ2-5|many
TGTGCCAGCAGTGAAGACATGGGTGTGACCCAGTACTTC
CASSEDMGVTQYF
>TRBV10-2|-|TRBJ2-5|once
TGCGCCAGCAGTGCCGGGGCAGGAGGGGAGACCCAGTACTTC
CASSAGAGGETQYF
>TRBV15|-|TRBJ2-3|-
TGTGCCACCAGCAGAGGAGGAGATACGCAGTATTTT
CATSRGGDTQYF
>TRBV20-1|TRBD1|TRBJ1-1|-
TGCAGTGCTGGTGGACAGGGCCCCGCGAACACTGAAGCTTTCTTT
CSAGGQGPANTEAFF